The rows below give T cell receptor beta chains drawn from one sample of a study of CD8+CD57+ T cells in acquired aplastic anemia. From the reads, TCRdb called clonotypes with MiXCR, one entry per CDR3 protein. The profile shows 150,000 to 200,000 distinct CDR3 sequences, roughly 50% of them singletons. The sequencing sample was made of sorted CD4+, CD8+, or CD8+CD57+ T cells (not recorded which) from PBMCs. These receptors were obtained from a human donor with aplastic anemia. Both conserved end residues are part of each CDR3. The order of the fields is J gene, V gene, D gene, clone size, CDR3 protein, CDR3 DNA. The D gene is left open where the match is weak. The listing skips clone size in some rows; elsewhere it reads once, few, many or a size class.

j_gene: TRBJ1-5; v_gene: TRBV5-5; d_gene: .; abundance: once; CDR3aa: CASSYSRGQPQHF; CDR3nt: TGTGCCAGCAGCTATTCCAGGGGTCAGCCCCAGCATTTT
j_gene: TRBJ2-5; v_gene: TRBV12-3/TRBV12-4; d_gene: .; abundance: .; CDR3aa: CASSLGLETQYF; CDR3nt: TGTGCCAGCAGTTTAGGTCTAGAGACCCAGTACTTC
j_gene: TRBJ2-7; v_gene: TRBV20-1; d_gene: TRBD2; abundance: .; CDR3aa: CSAAGTSGGAGEQYF; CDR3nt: TGCAGTGCAGCTGGGACTAGCGGGGGGGCCGGCGAGCAGTACTTC
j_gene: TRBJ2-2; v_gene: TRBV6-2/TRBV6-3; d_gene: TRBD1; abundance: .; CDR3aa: CASTSSLRDRNTGELFF; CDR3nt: TGTGCCAGCACCTCTTCTCTCCGGGACAGGAACACCGGGGAGCTGTTTTTT
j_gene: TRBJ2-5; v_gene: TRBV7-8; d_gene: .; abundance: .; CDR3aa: CATLGTLAETQYF; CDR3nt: TGTGCCACCCTGGGTACCTTAGCAGAGACCCAGTACTTC
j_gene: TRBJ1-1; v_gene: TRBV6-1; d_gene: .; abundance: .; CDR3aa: CASRLDGLNTEAFF; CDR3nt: TGTGCCAGCAGACTGGACGGTCTGAACACTGAAGCTTTCTTT
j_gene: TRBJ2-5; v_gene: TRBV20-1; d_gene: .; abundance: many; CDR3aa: CSATTRAGMQETQYF; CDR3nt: TGCAGTGCCACGACCCGGGCTGGTATGCAAGAGACCCAGTACTTC
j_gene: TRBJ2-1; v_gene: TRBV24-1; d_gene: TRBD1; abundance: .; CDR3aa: CATSRQGTAEQFF; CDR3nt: TGTGCCACCAGTCGTCAGGGGACAGCTGAGCAGTTCTTC
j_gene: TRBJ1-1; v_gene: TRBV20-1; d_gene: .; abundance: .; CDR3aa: CSASPNTEAFF; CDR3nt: TGCAGTGCTAGTCCGAACACTGAAGCTTTCTTT
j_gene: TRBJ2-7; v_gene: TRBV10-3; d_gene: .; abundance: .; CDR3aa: CAISDNPDIQYEQYF; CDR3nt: TGTGCCATCAGTGACAACCCGGACATCCAATACGAGCAGTACTTC
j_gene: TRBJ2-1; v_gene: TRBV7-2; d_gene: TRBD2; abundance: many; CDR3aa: CASSLLAGSSYNEQFF; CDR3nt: TGTGCCAGCAGCTTACTAGCGGGGAGCTCCTACAATGAGCAGTTCTTC
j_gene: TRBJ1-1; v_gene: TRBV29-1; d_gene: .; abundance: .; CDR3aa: CSVPDPQAFF; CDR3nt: TGCAGCGTCCCGGACCCTCAAGCTTTCTTT
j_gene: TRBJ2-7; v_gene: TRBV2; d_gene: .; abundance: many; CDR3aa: CASRGPGTYEQYF; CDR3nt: TGTGCCAGCAGAGGACCGGGGACCTACGAGCAGTACTTC
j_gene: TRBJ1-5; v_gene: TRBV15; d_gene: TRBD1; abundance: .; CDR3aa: CATSRVMSGQANHPNQPQHF; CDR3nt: TGTGCCACCAGCAGAGTGATGTCGGGACAGGCGAATCACCCCAATCAGCCCCAGCATTTT
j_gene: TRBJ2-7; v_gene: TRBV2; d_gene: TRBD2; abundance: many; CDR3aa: CASSVLQAGGGQQYF; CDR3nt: TGTGCCAGCAGTGTACTCCAAGCGGGAGGGGGGCAACAGTACTTC
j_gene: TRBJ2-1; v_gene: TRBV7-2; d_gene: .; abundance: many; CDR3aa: CASSSGVNEQFF; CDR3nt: TGTGCCAGCAGCTCCGGGGTTAATGAGCAGTTCTTC
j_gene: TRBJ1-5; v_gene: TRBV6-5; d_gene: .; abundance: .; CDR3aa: CASIFNGQNQPQHF; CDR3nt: TGTGCCAGCATTTTCAACGGGCAAAATCAGCCCCAGCATTTT
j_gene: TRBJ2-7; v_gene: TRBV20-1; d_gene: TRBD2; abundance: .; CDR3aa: CSARDDAGEYIYEQYF; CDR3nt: TGCAGTGCTAGAGATGATGCGGGGGAATATATTTACGAGCAGTACTTC
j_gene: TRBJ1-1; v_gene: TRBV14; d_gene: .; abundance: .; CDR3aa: CASSLDLLVGNTEGFF; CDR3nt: TGTGCCAGCAGCTTAGATTTATTAGTGGGAAACACTGAAGGTTTCTTT
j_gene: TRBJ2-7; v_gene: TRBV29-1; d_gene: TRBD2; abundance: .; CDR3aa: CSVVSSGSDEQYF; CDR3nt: TGCAGCGTTGTATCGAGCGGGAGTGACGAGCAGTACTTC
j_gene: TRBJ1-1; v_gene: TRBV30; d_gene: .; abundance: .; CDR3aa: CAWDRQGNTEAFF; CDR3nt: TGTGCCTGGGACAGGCAAGGGAACACTGAAGCTTTCTTT
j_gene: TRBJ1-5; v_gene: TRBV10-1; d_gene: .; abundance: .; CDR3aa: CASSDDQPQHF; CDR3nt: TGCGCCAGCAGCGACGATCAGCCCCAGCATTTT
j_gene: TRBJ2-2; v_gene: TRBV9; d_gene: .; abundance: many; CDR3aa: CASSVSQGGTGELFF; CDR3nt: TGTGCCAGCAGCGTAAGCCAGGGGGGCACCGGGGAGCTGTTTTTT
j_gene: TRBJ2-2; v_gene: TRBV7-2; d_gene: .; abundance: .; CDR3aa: CASSFSVWGELFF; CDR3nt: TGTGCCAGCAGCTTTTCAGTCTGGGGGGAGCTGTTTTTT
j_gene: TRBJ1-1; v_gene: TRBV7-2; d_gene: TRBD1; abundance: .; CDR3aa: CASTRDRASEGFF; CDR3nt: TGTGCCAGCACCCGAGACAGGGCTAGCGAGGGTTTCTTT
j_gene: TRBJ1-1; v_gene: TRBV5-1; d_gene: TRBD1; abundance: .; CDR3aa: CASSMMGQGNEAFF; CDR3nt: TGCGCCAGCAGCATGATGGGACAGGGCAATGAAGCTTTCTTT
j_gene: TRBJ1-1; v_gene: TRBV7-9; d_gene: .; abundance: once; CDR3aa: CASSPPPYTEAFF; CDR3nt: TGTGCCAGCAGCCCACCCCCCTACACTGAAGCTTTCTTT
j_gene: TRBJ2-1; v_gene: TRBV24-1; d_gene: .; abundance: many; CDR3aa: CATSERKGIAEQFF; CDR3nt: TGTGCCACCAGTGAGCGGAAGGGGATAGCTGAGCAGTTCTTC
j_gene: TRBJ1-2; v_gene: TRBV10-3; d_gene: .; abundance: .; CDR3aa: CASGQGLNYCCTF; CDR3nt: .
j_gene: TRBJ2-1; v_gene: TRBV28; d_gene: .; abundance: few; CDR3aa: CASSLTGWPYNEQFF; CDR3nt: TGTGCCAGCAGTTTAACAGGGTGGCCCTACAATGAGCAGTTCTTC
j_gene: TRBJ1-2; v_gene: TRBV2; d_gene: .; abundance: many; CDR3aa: CASSARDSSGYTF; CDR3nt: TGTGCCAGCAGCGCCAGGGATTCAAGTGGCTACACCTTC
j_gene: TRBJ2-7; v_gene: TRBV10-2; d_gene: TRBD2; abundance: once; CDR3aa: CASKNRSGAGTYEQYF; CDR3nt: TGCGCCAGCAAAAACAGGAGCGGGGCTGGAACCTACGAGCAGTACTTC
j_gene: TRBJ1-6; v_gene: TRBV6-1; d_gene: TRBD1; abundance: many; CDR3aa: CATGDRGDSPLHF; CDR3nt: TGTGCCACTGGAGACAGGGGTGATTCACCCCTCCACTTT
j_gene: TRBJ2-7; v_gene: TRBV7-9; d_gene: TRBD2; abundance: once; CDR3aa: CASSLGGDGYEQYF; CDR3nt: TGTGCCAGCAGCCTCGGGGGGGACGGCTACGAGCAGTACTTC
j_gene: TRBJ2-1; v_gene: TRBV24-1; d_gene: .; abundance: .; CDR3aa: CATSDFETGVNNEQFF; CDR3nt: TGTGCCACCAGTGATTTCGAGACAGGAGTAAACAATGAGCAGTTCTTC
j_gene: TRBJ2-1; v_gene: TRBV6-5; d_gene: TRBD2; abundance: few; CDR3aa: CASSYQPGLAGTEQFF; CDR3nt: TGTGCCAGCAGTTACCAGCCGGGACTAGCGGGGACTGAGCAGTTCTTC
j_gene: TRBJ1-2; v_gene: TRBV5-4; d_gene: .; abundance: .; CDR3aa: CASSLGTANYGYTF; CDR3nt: TGTGCCAGCAGCTTGGGGACGGCTAACTATGGCTACACCTTC
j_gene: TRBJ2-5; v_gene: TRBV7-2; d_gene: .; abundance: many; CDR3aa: CASSFRRGQETQYF; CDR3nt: TGTGCCAGCAGCTTTAGAAGGGGCCAAGAGACCCAGTACTTC
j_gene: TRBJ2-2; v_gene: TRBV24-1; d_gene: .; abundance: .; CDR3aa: CATSDRVENTGELFF; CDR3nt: TGTGCCACCAGTGACAGGGTCGAGAACACCGGGGAGCTGTTTTTT
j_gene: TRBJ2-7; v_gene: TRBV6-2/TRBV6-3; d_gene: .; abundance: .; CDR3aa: CASSTAGGMDEQYF; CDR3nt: TGTGCCAGCAGTACGGCCGGGGGCATGGACGAGCAGTACTTC
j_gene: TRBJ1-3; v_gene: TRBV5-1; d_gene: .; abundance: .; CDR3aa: CASSGTGNTAQGNTIYF; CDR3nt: TGCGCCAGCAGCGGAACGGGGAACACTGCGCAAGGAAACACCATATATTTT
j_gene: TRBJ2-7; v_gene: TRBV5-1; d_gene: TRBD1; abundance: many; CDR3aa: CASSPRQGDYEQYF; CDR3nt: TGCGCCAGCAGCCCCCGACAGGGGGACTACGAGCAGTACTTC
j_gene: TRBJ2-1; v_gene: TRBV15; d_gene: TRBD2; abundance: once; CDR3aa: CATSSGNLAGTRDEQFF; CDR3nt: TGTGCCACCAGCAGCGGTAATTTAGCGGGGACGAGAGATGAGCAGTTCTTC
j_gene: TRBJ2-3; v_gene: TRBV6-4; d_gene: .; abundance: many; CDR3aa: CASSVRGTDTQYF; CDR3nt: TGTGCCAGCAGTGTTAGGGGCACAGATACGCAGTATTTT
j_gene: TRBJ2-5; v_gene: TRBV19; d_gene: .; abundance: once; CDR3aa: CASSIAVFQETQYF; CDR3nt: TGTGCCAGTAGTATAGCAGTCTTCCAAGAGACCCAGTACTTC
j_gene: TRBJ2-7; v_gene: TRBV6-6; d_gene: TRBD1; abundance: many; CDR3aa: CASSYGQGATYEQYF; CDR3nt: TGTGCCAGCAGTTACGGACAGGGGGCCACCTACGAGCAGTACTTC
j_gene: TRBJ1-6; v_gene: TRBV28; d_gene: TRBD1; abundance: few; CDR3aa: CASSLGFSQGASVDSPLHF; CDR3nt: TGTGCCAGCAGTTTGGGGTTTTCGCAGGGGGCGTCTGTTGACTCACCCCTCCACTTT
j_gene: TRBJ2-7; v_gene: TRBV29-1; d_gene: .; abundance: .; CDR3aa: CSVLGDDEQYF; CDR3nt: TGCAGCGTCTTGGGGGACGACGAGCAGTACTTC
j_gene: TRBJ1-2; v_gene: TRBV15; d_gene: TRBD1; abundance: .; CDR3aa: CATSSRTGANYGYTF; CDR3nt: TGTGCCACCAGCTCCCGGACAGGGGCTAACTATGGCTACACCTTC
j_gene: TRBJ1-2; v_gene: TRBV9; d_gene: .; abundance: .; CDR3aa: CASSLGPAINYGYTF; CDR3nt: TGTGCCAGCAGCTTGGGTCCAGCTATTAACTATGGCTACACCTTC
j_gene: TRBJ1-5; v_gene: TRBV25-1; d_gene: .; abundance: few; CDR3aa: CASSLGFGANRTRRNQPQHF; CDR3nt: TGTGCCAGCAGTTTGGGTTTCGGTGCAAACCGGACACGACGCAATCAGCCCCAGCATTTT
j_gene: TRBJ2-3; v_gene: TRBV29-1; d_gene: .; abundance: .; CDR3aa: CSVQDTDTQYF; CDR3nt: TGCAGCGTACAGGACACAGATACGCAGTATTTT
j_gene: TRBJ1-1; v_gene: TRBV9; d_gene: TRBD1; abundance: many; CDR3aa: CASSVEGTGLNTEAFF; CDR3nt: TGTGCCAGCAGCGTAGAAGGGACAGGGCTGAACACTGAAGCTTTCTTT
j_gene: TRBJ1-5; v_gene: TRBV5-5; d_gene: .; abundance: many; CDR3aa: CASSLGWVQSNQPQHF; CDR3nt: TGTGCCAGCAGCTTGGGATGGGTGCAGAGCAATCAGCCCCAGCATTTT